This TCR beta chain was sequenced for a study of blood T cell repertoires in COVID-19 (dated by TCRdb to the early 2020s). Notes on the research overall: Samples from collaborators originated in the United States, Italy and Spain and spanned both the acute and convalescent phases of COVID-19. Nearly every sample came with metadata listing a de-identified subject ID, COVID-19 status, age in years and sex. The prospective study material was composed of cDNA or gDNA derived from T cells, B-cell-depleted T cells, or PBMCs. Where available, HLA class I and class II types were obtained from metadata supplied by the sample provider rather than from assay-based typing. Subjects who had been exposed to COVID-19, were actively infected with it, or had recovered from it provided the deeply sampled blood TCRbeta repertoires that made up the dataset. The samples were drawn from the first 160 participants of the ongoing ImmuneRACE study and from 1,254 subjects provided by 6 global collaborators. The repertoires were released in a freely available public database intended as a resource for research on the immune response to SARS-CoV-2.

Results the study describes overall, beyond this receptor: The quantity of clinical and demographic metadata differed by source and by participant and was supplied without curation.

Per the germline V gene, SGHTA is the CDR1 and FQGTGA is the CDR2. From the cysteine through the phenylalanine, the CDR3 covers 19 amino acids. Left in the record is the CDR3 DNA by itself, 57 bases read in frame from the first base. V loses 1 base of germline sequence and J loses 1 base, and the interval between the two ends is 17 bases. Remarks on this clone: It lacks a known antigen. Nothing much larger sits one base from this clone, and base qualities are not available.

Participants in the prospective study were aged roughly 18 to 89 years, lived in more than 20 United States geographic areas, and enrolled through a virtual design. Cohort assignment in the prospective study relied on participant-reported clinical history from a screening survey and a study questionnaire. For ImmuneRACE Cohort 3, a participant was defined as recovered based on two consecutive negative NP/OP PCR tests, clearance by a healthcare professional, or resolution of symptoms. Each participant in the prospective study had whole blood, serum and a nasopharyngeal or oropharyngeal swab collected by mobile phlebotomists. Prospective study participants could optionally give additional blood draws and questionnaires over a roughly 2-month period. Prospective study blood samples were shipped either frozen or at room temperature before DNA extraction. TCRbeta CDR3 regions were amplified from genomic DNA using the immunoSEQ Assay, a bias-controlled multiplex PCR. The authors processed their data as follows. Within the assay, amplification of reference gene primers was used to estimate how many nucleated cells each sample contained. To quantify the absolute abundance of each unique TCRbeta CDR3 rearrangement, sequence reads were collapsed and filtered. For each sample, productive Simpson clonality was calculated as the square root of Simpson's diversity index across productive rearrangements. TCRdb obtained this table from immuneACCESS and retained in-frame rearrangements with V and J assigned. These tables miss some clones; where compared with another copy, unresolved V genes account for less than half of the shortfall, and the remainder is unexplained. V and J calls and clone size are as listed in that table; D and trimming were resolved from the DNA. This sample has 130,000 or so clones in its table, and 84% of those were observed once. Jointly, the top ten make up approximately 3.5% of the sample.

This sequence was found in a woman aged 25 to 39 who had recovered from COVID-19. Material: PBMCs or T cells enriched from blood (not recorded which). The chain uses TRBV7-3 and TRBJ1-6; D gene: possibly TRBD1, on 6 matching bases. The encoded CDR3 is CASSLRPPLQGSYNSPLHF. The nucleotide sequence reads as follows: TGTGCCAGCAGCTTAAGGCCACCTCTCCAGGGGTCCTATAATTCACCCCTCCACTTT.